A single sample gave rise to the 3 T cell receptor beta chains below, sequenced in a study of blood T cells in healthy people across ages. PCR was performed a second time for about 7 to 11 cycles using a sample-barcoded 5' primer and a J-beta primer mix. A single record per CDR3 protein comes from TCRdb applying MiXCR to the 5' RACE reads. The table records roughly 1,500,000 distinct CDR3 sequences, 30% to 40% of them present only once. Source material: blood. Receptors originate from a woman aged 25-40 years in good health.

This clonotype was observed a handful of times. The rearrangement uses TRBV20-1 and TRBJ2-7; D might be TRBD2 (5 bases). The CDR3 sequence is 14 residues long. Germline V lookup: CDR1 DFQATT, CDR2 SNEGSKA (reference sequence). V was clipped by 6 bases and J by 4 bases, with 19 bases between them. The CDR3 protein is CSAPPGLPPYEQYF. DNA for the CDR3: TGCAGTGCACCTCCGGGATTACCTCCATACGAGCAGTACTTC.

The chain links TRBV7-8 to TRBJ1-5; D is undetermined. This CDR3 region has 15 residues. Germline CDR1 and CDR2: SGHVS and FQNEAQ. Trimming took off 1 base at V and 7 bases at J, with 14 bases between the two ends. In DNA, the CDR3 is TGTGCCAGCAGCTTAGATCGTTGGTCGTTGCAGCCCCAGCATTTT. It translates to CASSLDRWSLQPQHF.

This chain joins TRBV6-1 and TRBJ1-5; unclear D gene. Germline V gene data show CDR1 as MNHNS and CDR2 as SASEGT. CDR3 size: 12 residues. V was trimmed by 1 base and J by 7 bases, leaving 5 bases between them. This CDR3 is CASSEGAQPQHF. In DNA form, the CDR3 reads TGTGCCAGCAGTGAAGGGGCACAGCCCCAGCATTTT.